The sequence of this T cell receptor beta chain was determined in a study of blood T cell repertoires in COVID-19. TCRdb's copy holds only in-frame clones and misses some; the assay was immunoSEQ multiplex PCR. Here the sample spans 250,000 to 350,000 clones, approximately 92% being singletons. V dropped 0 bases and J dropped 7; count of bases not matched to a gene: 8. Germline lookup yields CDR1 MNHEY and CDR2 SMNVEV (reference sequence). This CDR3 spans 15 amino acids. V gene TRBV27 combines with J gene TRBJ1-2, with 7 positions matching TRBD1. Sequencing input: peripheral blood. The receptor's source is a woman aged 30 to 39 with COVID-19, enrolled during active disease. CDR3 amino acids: CASSLSVTGVGGYTF. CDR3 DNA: TGTGCCAGCAGTTTATCGGTCACAGGGGTGGGTGGCTACACCTTC.